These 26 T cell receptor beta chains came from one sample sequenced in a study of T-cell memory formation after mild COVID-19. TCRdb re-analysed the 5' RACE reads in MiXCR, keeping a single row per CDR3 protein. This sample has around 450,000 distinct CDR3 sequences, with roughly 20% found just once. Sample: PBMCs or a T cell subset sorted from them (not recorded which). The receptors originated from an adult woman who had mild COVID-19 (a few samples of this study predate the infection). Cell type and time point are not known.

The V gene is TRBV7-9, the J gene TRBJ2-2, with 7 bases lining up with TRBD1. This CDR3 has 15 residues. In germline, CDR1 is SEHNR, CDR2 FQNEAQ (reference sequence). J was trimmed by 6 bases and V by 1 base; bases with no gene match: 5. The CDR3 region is CASSLGDRIAGELFF. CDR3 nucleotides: TGTGCCAGCAGCTTAGGGGACAGAATTGCCGGGGAGCTGTTTTTT.

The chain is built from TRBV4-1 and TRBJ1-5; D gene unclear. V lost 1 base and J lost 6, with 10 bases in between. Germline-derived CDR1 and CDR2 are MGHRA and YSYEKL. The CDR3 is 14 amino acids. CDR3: CASSQGVFGQPQHF. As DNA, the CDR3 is TGCGCCAGCAGCCAAGGGGTATTCGGTCAGCCCCAGCATTTT.

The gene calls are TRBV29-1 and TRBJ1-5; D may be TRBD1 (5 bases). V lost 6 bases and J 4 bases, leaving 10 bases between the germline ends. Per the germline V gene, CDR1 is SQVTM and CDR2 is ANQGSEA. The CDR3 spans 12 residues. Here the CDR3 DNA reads TGCAGCGTCGCAGGGAGGAATCAGCCCCAGCATTTT. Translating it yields CSVAGRNQPQHF.

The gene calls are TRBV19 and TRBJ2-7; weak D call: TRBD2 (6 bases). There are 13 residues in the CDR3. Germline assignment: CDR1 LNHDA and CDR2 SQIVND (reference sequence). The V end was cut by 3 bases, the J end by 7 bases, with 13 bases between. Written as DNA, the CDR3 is TGTGCCAGTAGTATCCCTCTTGCGGGAGAGCAGTACTTC. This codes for CASSIPLAGEQYF.

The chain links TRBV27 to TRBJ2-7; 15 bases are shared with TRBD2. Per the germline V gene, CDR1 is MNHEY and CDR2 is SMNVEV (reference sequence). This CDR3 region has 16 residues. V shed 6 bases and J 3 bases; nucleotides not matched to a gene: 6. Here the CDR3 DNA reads TGTGCCAGCAGCTTGGGACTAGCGGGAGGACACTACGAGCAGTACTTC. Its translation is CASSLGLAGGHYEQYF.

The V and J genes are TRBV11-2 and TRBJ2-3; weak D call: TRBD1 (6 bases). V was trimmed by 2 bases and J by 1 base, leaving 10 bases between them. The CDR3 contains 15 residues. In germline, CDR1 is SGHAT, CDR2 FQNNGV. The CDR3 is CASSLWGRRTDTQYF. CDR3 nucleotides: TGTGCCAGCAGCTTATGGGGGCGGCGCACAGATACGCAGTATTTT.

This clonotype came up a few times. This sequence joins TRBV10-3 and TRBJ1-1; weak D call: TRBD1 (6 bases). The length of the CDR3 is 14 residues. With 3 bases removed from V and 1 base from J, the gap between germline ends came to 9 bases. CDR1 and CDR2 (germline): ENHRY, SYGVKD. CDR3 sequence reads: CAISERGQNTEAFF. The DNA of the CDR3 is TGTGCCATCAGTGAAAGGGGACAGAACACTGAAGCTTTCTTT.

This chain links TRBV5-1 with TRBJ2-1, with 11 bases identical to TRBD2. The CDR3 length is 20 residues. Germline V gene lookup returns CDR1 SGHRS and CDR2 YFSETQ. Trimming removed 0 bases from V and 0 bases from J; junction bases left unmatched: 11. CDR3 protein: CASSLGLPSGGKSSYNEQFF. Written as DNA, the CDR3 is TGCGCCAGCAGCTTGGGCCTACCTAGCGGGGGGAAGAGCTCCTACAATGAGCAGTTCTTC. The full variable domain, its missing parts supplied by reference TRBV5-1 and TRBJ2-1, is KAGVTQTPRYLIKTRGQQVTLSCSPISGHRSVSWYQQTPGQGLQFLFEYFSETQRNKGNFPGRFSGRQFSNSRSEMNVSTLELGDSALYLCASSLGLPSGGKSSYNEQFFGPGTRLTVL.

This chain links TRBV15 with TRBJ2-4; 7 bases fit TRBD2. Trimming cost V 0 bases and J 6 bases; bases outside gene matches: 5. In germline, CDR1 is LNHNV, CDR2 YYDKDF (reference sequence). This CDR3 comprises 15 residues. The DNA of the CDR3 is TGTGCCACCAGCAGAGATCTTGGGGAGGGAAACATTCAGTACTTC. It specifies CATSRDLGEGNIQYF. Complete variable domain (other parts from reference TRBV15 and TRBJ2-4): DAMVIQNPRYQVTQFGKPVTLSCSQTLNHNVMYWYQQKSSQAPKLLFHYYDKDFNNEADTPDNFQSRRPNTSFCFLDIRSPGLGDTAMYLCATSRDLGEGNIQYFGAGTRLSVL.

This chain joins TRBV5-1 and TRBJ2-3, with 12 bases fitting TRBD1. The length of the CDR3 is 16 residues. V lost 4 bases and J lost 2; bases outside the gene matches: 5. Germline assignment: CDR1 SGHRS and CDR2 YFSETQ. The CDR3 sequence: CASSGGQGAITDTQYF. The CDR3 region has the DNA TGCGCCAGCAGCGGGGGACAGGGGGCCATCACAGATACGCAGTATTTT. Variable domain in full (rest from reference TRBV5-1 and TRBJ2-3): KAGVTQTPRYLIKTRGQQVTLSCSPISGHRSVSWYQQTPGQGLQFLFEYFSETQRNKGNFPGRFSGRQFSNSRSEMNVSTLELGDSALYLCASSGGQGAITDTQYFGPGTRLTVL.

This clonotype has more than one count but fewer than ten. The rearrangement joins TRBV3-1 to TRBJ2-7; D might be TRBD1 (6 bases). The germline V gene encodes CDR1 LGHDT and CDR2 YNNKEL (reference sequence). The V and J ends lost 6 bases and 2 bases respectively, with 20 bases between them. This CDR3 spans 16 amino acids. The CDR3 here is CASSFLRTARAYEQYF. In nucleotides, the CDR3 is TGTGCCAGCAGTTTCCTTAGGACAGCGCGTGCCTACGAGCAGTACTTC.

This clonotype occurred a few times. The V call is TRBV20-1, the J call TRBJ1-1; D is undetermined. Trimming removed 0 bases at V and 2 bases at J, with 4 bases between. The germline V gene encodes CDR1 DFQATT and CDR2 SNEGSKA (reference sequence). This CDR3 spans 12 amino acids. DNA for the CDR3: TGCAGTGCTAGAGAAGGTAACACTGAAGCTTTCTTT. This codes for CSAREGNTEAFF.

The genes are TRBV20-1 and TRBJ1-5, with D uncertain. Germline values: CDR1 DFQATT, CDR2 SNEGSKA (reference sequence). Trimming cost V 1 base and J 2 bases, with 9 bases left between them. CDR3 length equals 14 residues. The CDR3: CSARVSGRNQPQHF. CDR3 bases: TGCAGTGCTAGAGTTTCAGGACGCAATCAGCCCCAGCATTTT.

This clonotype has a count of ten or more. In nucleotides, the CDR3 is TGTGCCAGCAGTTACTCGGGGGGCTATTCCAATGAGCAGTTCTTC. Translating gives CASSYSGGYSNEQFF. J is TRBJ2-1 and V is TRBV6-2 or TRBV6-3; D tentatively reads TRBD1 or TRBD2 (6 bases each). Trimming shortened V by 0 bases and J by 6 bases, and 12 bases separated the two germline ends. The CDR3 totals 15 residues. Germline loops: CDR1 MNHEY, CDR2 SVGEGT.

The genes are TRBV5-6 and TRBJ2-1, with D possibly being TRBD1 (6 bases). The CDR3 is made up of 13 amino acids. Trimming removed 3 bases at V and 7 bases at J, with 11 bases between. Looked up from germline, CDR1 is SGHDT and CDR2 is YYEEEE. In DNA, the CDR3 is TGTGCCAGCAGCTCAGGGGTAGGGAATGAGCAGTTCTTC. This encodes CASSSGVGNEQFF. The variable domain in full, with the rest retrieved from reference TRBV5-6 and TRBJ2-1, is DAGVTQSPTHLIKTRGQQVTLRCSPKSGHDTVSWYQQALGQGPQFIFQYYEEEERQRGNFPDRFSGHQFPNYSSELNVNALLLGDSALYLCASSSGVGNEQFFGPGTRLTVL.

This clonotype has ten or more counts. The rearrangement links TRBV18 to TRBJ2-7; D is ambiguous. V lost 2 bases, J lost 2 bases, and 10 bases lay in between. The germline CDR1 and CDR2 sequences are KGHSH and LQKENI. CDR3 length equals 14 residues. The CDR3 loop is CASSPLVRPYEQYF. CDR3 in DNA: TGTGCCAGCTCACCATTAGTCAGACCCTACGAGCAGTACTTC.

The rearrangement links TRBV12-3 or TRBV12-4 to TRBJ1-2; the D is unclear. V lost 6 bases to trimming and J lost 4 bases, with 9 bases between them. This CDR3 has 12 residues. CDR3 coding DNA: TGTGCCAGCAGAGACGACGGCTATGGCTACACCTTC. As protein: CASRDDGYGYTF.

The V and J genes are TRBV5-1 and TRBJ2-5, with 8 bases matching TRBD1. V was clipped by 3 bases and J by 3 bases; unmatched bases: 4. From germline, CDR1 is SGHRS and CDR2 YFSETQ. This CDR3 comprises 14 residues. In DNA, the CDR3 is TGCGCCAGCAGCTCGTGGACAGGGAAAGAGACCCAGTACTTC. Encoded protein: CASSSWTGKETQYF.

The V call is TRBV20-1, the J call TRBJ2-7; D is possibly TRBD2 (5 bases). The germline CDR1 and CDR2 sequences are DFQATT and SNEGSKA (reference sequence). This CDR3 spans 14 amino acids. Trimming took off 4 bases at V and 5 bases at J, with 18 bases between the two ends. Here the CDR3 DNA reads TGCAGTGCTATTCTGGCTGCGGGTGGTAACGAGCAGTACTTC. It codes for CSAILAAGGNEQYF.

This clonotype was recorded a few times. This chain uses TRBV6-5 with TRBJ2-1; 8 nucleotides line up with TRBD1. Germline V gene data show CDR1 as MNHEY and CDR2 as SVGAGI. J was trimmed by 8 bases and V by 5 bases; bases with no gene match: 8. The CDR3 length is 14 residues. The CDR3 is CASSTDRAGYEQFF. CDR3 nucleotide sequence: TGTGCCAGCAGTACGGACAGGGCCGGGTATGAGCAGTTCTTC.

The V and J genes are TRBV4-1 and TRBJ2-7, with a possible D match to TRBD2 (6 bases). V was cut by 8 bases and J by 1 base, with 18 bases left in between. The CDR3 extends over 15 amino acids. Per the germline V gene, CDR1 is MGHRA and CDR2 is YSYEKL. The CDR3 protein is CASAVLGGYSYEQYF. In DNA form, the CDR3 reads TGCGCCAGCGCCGTTCTTGGAGGGTATTCCTACGAGCAGTACTTC.

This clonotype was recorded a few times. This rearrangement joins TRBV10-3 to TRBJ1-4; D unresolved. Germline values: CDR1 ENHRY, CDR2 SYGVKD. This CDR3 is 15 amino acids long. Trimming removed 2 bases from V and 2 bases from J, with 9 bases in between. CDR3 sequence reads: CAISEEGGTNEKLFF. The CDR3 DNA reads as TGTGCCATCAGTGAGGAGGGCGGGACTAATGAAAAACTGTTTTTT.

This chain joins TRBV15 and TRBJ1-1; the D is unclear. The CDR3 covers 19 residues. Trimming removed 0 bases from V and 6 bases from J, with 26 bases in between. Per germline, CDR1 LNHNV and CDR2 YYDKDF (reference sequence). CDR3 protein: CATSREDWVGVSSGAEAFF. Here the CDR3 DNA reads TGTGCCACCAGCAGAGAAGATTGGGTTGGCGTCTCTTCGGGCGCTGAAGCTTTCTTT.

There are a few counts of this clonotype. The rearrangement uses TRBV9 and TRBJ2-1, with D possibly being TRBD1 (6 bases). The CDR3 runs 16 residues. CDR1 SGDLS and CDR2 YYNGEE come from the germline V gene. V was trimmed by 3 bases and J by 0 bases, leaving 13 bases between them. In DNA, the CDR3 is TGTGCCAGCAGCGCCCCGGACAGCTTCTCCTACAATGAGCAGTTCTTC. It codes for CASSAPDSFSYNEQFF.

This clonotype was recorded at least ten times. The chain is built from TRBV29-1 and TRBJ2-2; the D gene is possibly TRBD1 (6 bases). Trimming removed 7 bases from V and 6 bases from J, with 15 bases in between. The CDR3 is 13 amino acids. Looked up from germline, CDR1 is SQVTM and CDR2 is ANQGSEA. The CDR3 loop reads CSGGQNYAGELFF. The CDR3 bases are TGCAGCGGCGGACAGAACTACGCCGGGGAGCTGTTTTTT.

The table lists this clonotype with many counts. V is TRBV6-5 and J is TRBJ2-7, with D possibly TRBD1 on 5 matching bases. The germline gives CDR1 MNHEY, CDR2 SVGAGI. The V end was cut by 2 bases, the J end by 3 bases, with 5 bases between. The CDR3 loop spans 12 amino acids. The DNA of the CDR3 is TGTGCCAGCAGTTACGACAGCTACGAGCAGTACTTC. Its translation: CASSYDSYEQYF.